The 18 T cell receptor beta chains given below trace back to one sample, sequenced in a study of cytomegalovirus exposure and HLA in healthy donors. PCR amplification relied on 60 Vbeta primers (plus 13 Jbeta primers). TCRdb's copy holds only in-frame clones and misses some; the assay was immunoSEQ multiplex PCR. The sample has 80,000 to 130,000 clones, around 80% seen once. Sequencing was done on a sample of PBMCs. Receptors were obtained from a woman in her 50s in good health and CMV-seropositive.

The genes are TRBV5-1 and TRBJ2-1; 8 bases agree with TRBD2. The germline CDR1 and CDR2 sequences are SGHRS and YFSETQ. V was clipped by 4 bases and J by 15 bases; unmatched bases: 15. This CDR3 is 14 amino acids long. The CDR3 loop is CASSPVGLAGTMFF. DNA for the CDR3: TGCGCCAGCAGCCCAGTAGGGCTAGCGGGTACGATGTTCTTC.

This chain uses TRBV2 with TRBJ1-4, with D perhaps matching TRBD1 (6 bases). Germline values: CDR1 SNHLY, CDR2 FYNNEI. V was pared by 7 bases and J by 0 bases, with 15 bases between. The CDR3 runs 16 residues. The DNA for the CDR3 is TGTGCCAGCACCCCAGTTGGGGGCGCAACTAATGAAAAACTGTTTTTT. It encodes CASTPVGGATNEKLFF.

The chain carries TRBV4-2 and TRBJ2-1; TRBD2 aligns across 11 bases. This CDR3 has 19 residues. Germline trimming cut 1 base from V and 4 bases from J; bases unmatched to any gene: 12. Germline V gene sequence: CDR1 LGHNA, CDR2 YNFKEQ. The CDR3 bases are TGTGCCAGCAGCCAAGCAACTAGCGGGGGCTCCTTCTTATACAATGAGCAGTTCTTC. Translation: CASSQATSGGSFLYNEQFF.

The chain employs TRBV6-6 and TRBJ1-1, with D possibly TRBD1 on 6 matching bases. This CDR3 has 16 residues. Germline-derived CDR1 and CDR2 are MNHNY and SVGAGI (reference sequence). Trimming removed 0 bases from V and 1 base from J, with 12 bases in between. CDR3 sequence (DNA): TGTGCCAGCAGTTACTCGAGGGGGGGGAAGAACACTGAAGCTTTCTTT. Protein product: CASSYSRGGKNTEAFF.

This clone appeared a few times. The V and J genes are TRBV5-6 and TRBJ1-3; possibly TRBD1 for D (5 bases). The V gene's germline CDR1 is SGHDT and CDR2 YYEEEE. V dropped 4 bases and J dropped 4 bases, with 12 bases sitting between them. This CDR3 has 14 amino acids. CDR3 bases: TGTGCCAGCAGCAAAACAGGCCTAGGAAACACCATATATTTT. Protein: CASSKTGLGNTIYF.

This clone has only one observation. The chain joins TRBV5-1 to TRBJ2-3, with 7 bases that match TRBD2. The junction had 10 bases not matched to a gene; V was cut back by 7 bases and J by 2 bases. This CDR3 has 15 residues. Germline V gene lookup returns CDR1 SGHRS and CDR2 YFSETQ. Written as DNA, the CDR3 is TGCGCCAGCTCCCCTTTCGGGGACTACACAGATACGCAGTATTTT. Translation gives CASSPFGDYTDTQYF.

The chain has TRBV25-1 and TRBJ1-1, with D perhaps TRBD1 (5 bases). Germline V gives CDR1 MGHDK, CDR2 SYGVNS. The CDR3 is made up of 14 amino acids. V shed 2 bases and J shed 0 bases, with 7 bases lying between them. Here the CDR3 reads CASSETGVNTEAFF. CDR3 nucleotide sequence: TGTGCCAGCAGTGAAACAGGTGTGAACACTGAAGCTTTCTTT.

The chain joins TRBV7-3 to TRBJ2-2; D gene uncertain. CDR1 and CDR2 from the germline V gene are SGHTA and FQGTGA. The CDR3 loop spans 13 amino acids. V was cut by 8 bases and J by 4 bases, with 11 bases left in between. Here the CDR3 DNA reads TGTGCCAGCGGAGTAGTTGGCACCGGGGAGCTGTTTTTT. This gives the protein CASGVVGTGELFF.

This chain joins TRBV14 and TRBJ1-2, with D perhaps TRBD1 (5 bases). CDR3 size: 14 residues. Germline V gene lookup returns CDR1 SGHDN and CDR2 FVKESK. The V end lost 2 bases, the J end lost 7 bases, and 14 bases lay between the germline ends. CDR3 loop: CASSQTRGVGGYTF. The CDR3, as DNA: TGTGCCAGCAGCCAAACGCGGGGGGTAGGTGGCTACACCTTC.

The CDR3 DNA is TGCGCCAGCAGCCAACAGGCGAGTGAGGGCGGCTCGAGGTACTTC. Its protein product is CASSQQASEGGSRYF. The J gene is TRBJ2-7, the V gene TRBV4-1; D possibly corresponds to TRBD2 (5 bases). The germline V and J ends were trimmed by 2 bases and 12 bases, with 23 bases remaining between them. In germline, CDR1 is MGHRA, CDR2 YSYEKL. The CDR3 spans 15 residues.

In nucleotides, the CDR3 is TGCGCCAGCAAACAGGGGACCTCCTACGAGCAGTACTTC. Amino acids: CASKQGTSYEQYF. The rearrangement links TRBV5-1 to TRBJ2-7; 7 bases line up with TRBD1. J gave up 0 bases and V 6 bases, and 3 bases lay outside the gene matches. The V gene's germline CDR1 is SGHRS and CDR2 YFSETQ. The CDR3 is 13 amino acids.

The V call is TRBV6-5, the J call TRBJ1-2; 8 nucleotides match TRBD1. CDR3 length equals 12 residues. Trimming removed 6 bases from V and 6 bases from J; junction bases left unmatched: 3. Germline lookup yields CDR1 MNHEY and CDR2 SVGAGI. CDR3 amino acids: CASSWTGNGYTF. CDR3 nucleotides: TGTGCCAGCAGCTGGACAGGGAATGGCTACACCTTC.

The CDR3 DNA follows: TGTGCCAGCAGCTCCCAGGGGGCCGCCTACGAGCAGTACTTC. It translates to CASSSQGAAYEQYF. The rearrangement links TRBV7-8 to TRBJ2-7; 8 nucleotides agree with TRBD1. Germline CDR1 is SGHVS and CDR2 is FQNEAQ. J lost 2 bases, V lost 4 bases, and 4 bases had no gene match. The CDR3 covers 14 residues.

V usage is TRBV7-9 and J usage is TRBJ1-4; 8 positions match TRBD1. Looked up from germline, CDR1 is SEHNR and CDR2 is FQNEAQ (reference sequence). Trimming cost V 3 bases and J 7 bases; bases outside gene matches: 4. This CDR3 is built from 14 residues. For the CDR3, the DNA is TGTGCCAGCAGCTTTTACGGACAGGGTGAAAAACTGTTTTTT. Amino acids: CASSFYGQGEKLFF.

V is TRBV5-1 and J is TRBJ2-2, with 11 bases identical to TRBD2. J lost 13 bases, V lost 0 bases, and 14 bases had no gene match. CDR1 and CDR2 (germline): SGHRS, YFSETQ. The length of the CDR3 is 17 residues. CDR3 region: CASSLGPIAGGTLTLFF. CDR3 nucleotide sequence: TGCGCCAGCAGCTTGGGGCCGATAGCGGGGGGGACCCTGACGCTGTTTTTT.

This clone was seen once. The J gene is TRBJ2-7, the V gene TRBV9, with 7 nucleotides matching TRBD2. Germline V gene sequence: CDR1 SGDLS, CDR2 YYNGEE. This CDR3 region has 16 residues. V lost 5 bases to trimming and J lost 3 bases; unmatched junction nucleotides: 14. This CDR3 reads CASSSPPGTTDYEQYF. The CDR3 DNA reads TGTGCCAGCAGTTCCCCCCCCGGGACTACCGACTACGAGCAGTACTTC.

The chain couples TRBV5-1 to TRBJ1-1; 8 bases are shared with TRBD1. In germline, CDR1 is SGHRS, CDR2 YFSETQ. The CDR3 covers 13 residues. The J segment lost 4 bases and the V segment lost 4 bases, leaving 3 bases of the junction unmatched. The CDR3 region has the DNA TGCGCCAGCAGCCACGGACAGGGCACTGAAGCTTTCTTT. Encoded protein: CASSHGQGTEAFF.

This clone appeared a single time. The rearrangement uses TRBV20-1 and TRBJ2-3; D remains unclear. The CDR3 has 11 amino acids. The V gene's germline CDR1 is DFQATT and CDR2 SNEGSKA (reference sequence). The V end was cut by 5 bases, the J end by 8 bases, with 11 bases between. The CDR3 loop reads CSAFLETTQYF. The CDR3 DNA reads TGCAGTGCTTTTCTAGAAACTACGCAGTATTTT.